The 15 T cell receptor beta chains presented below share a single source sample, sequenced in a study of T cells after yellow fever vaccination. TCRdb re-derived calls from the 5' RACE reads in MiXCR, one entry per CDR3 protein. This table has 500,000 to 700,000 distinct CDR3 sequences, roughly 21% appearing once. Sequencing was performed on PBMCs, taken 15 days after the yellow fever booster vaccination. The receptors stem from a man between 25 and 39 years old who received the YFV17D yellow fever vaccine.

This clonotype has only a few counts. The chain carries TRBV9 and TRBJ2-3; possibly TRBD1 or TRBD2 for D (7 bases each). The CDR3 spans 17 residues. V lost 4 bases and J 10 bases, leaving 28 bases between the germline ends. The germline V gene encodes CDR1 SGDLS and CDR2 YYNGEE. This chain's CDR3 is CASSRGTAESLGGAQYF. In DNA form, the CDR3 reads TGTGCCAGCAGCCGTGGGACAGCGGAATCCTTGGGGGGGGCGCAGTATTTT.

To note about this clonotype: A junction end diverges from the germline sequence, so it may reflect a read error. The rearrangement joins TRBV7-2 to TRBJ2-3, with D perhaps TRBD2 (5 bases). CDR1 SGHTA and CDR2 FQGNSA come from the germline V gene. This CDR3 spans 15 amino acids. The CDR3 bases are TGCGCCAGCAGCCAAAGTAGCGCCCGCACAGATACGCAGTATTTT. Its protein is CASSQSSARTDTQYF.

V and J are TRBV27 and TRBJ2-5; either TRBD1 or TRBD2 may supply D (5 bases each). This CDR3 is 15 amino acids long. Germline V gene lookup returns CDR1 MNHEY and CDR2 SMNVEV (reference sequence). V lost 2 bases, J lost 2 bases, and 12 bases lay in between. The CDR3 DNA is TGTGCCAGCAGTTTACTGGGACGAGAACAAGAGACCCAGTACTTC. Protein product: CASSLLGREQETQYF.

The sample holds a few counts of this clonotype. The gene calls are TRBV20-1 and TRBJ2-1; TRBD2 matches 8 bases. There are 15 residues in the CDR3. The germline V gene has CDR1 DFQATT and CDR2 SNEGSKA (reference sequence). V dropped 0 bases and J dropped 4; count of bases not matched to a gene: 5. The chain's CDR3 is CSARDYGTRYNEQFF. The CDR3 DNA sequence: TGCAGTGCTAGAGATTACGGGACTAGATACAATGAGCAGTTCTTC.

The gene calls are TRBV29-1 and TRBJ2-7; D unclear. The germline V and J ends were trimmed by 7 bases and 7 bases, with 20 bases remaining between them. The CDR3 sequence is 13 residues long. Germline V gene data show CDR1 as SQVTM and CDR2 as ANQGSEA. CDR3 nucleotides: TGCAGCGCCTCGGCCACCGTAAGTGGGGAGCAGTACTTC. The encoded protein is CSASATVSGEQYF.

This rearrangement joins TRBV18 to TRBJ2-3, with TRBD2 matching 9 bases. J lost 3 bases, V lost 5 bases, and 12 bases had no gene match. Germline CDR1 KGHSH, CDR2 LQKENI. The CDR3 consists of 17 residues. CDR3 sequence: CASSKKEGLAGTDTQYF. CDR3 sequence (DNA): TGTGCCAGCTCAAAAAAGGAGGGCCTAGCGGGAACAGATACGCAGTATTTT.

This clonotype occurred many times. This chain joins TRBV7-2 and TRBJ2-6; D assignment may be TRBD1 or TRBD2 (5 bases each). V was clipped by 1 base and J by 2 bases, with 6 bases between them. CDR3 length: 15 residues. Germline lookup yields CDR1 SGHTA and CDR2 FQGNSA. CDR3 in amino acids: CASSLGGAGANVLTF. As DNA, the CDR3 is TGTGCCAGCAGCTTAGGAGGGGCTGGGGCCAACGTCCTGACTTTC.

This chain links TRBV7-2 with TRBJ2-7, with a weak D call TRBD2 (6 bases). CDR3 length: 15 amino acids. Germline CDR1 reads SGHTA; CDR2 reads FQGNSA. V lost 3 bases, J lost 2 bases, and 14 bases lay in between. The CDR3 here is CASSFASDEPYEQYF. CDR3 DNA: TGTGCCAGCAGCTTCGCTAGCGACGAGCCCTACGAGCAGTACTTC.

A note on this clonotype: At one boundary the junction diverges from the germline segment, which might be a read error. The V call is TRBV23-1, the J call TRBJ2-7, with unresolved D. Being an ORF, TRBV23-1 has a function that is uncertain. The CDR3 spans 9 residues. The CDR3 here is CACSQHRYF. CDR3 bases: TGTGCCTGCAGTCAGCACAGGTACTTC.

The J gene is TRBJ2-5, the V gene TRBV5-6; TRBD2 matches 9 bases. The germline CDR1 and CDR2 sequences are SGHDT and YYEEEE. V dropped 0 bases and J dropped 5; count of bases not matched to a gene: 11. This CDR3 contains 17 residues. The CDR3 nucleotides read TGTGCCAGCAGCTTGGTTCGTGAAAGCGGGAGGCTGGAGACCCAGTACTTC. Translating it yields CASSLVRESGRLETQYF. Full variable domain (remainder filled in from reference TRBV5-6 and TRBJ2-5): DAGVTQSPTHLIKTRGQQVTLRCSPKSGHDTVSWYQQALGQGPQFIFQYYEEEERQRGNFPDRFSGHQFPNYSSELNVNALLLGDSALYLCASSLVRESGRLETQYFGPGTRLLVL.

The chain has TRBV5-1 and TRBJ2-2, with D perhaps matching TRBD1 (5 bases). Germline V lookup: CDR1 SGHRS, CDR2 YFSETQ. The CDR3 consists of 16 residues. V lost 4 bases to trimming and J lost 0 bases, with 13 bases between them. The CDR3 loop is CASSPDDSPNTGELFF. The DNA of the CDR3 is TGCGCCAGCAGCCCCGACGACAGCCCGAACACCGGGGAGCTGTTTTTT.

The chain couples TRBV7-2 to TRBJ2-2; D could derive from TRBD1 or TRBD2 (5 bases each). Between the trimmed V and J ends, which lost 5 bases and 3 bases, there was a span of 13 bases. The CDR3 contains 15 residues. From germline, CDR1 is SGHTA and CDR2 FQGNSA. CDR3 DNA: TGTGCCAGCAGCGAATGGGACGGTGACACCGGGGAGCTGTTTTTT. It codes for CASSEWDGDTGELFF. Looking up the rest from reference TRBV7-2 and TRBJ2-2 gives the full variable domain: GAGVSQSPSNKVTEKGKDVELRCDPISGHTALYWYRQSLGQGLEFLIYFQGNSAPDKSGLPSDRFSAERTGGSVSTLTIQRTQQEDSAVYLCASSEWDGDTGELFFGEGSRLTVL.

The V call is TRBV7-3, the J call TRBJ2-1; 12 nucleotides line up with TRBD2. Per germline, CDR1 SGHTA and CDR2 FQGTGA. J gave up 8 bases and V 5 bases, and 7 bases lay outside the gene matches. The CDR3 is made up of 15 amino acids. CDR3 nucleotides: TGTGCCAGCAGCGACCTAGCGGGAGGGCCAGATGAGCAGTTCTTC. It specifies CASSDLAGGPDEQFF.

The chain links TRBV21-1 to TRBJ2-5. TRBV21-1 has pseudogene status. There are 15 residues in the CDR3. The CDR3 DNA reads TGTGCCAGCAGCCAATGGGTGCAGGAGCAAGAGACCCAGTACTTC. It is translated as CASSQWVQEQETQYF.

This clonotype has just a few counts. The chain is built from TRBV12-3 or TRBV12-4 and TRBJ2-7; 8 positions match TRBD2. The CDR3 has 14 amino acids. The V segment lost 6 bases and the J segment 4 bases; nucleotides outside the gene matches: 8. The CDR3 DNA reads as TGTGCCAGCAGCCCCCCGGGAGGGCTTTACGAGCAGTACTTC. This sequence encodes CASSPPGGLYEQYF.